This TCR beta chain originates from a study of shared clonotypes between healthy human individuals. This table comes from immunoSEQ multiplex PCR, and its TCRdb copy is limited to in-frame clones, with some not included. There are some 1.5 million clones in the sample; roughly 98% occur only once, and 0.45% lies in the top ten. V lost 1 base and J 4 bases, leaving 7 bases between the germline ends. The length of the CDR3 is 14 residues. From germline, CDR1 is SGHTA and CDR2 FQGNSA. The sequence came from a man aged 25 to 45 in good health. The rearrangement uses TRBV7-2 and TRBJ1-4; a possible D gene is TRBD1 (6 bases). Input material: naive CD4+ T cells sorted from blood. The subset was: CD45RA+ positively selected. The CDR3 protein is CASSLDRVNEKLFF. CDR3 bases: TGTGCCAGCAGCTTAGACAGGGTTAATGAAAAACTGTTTTTT.